One and the same sample provided the 29 T cell receptor beta chains below, sequenced in a study of graft-versus-host responses after intestinal transplantation. Antigens for these TCRs are unknown. Here immunoSEQ multiplex PCR was the method, and the copy in TCRdb shows in-frame clones only, minus some. The table shows 35,000 to 50,000 clones, with about 95% occurring only once. The sequences come from unstimulated CD8+ T cells sorted from spleen or lymph node cells, collected before transplant. These receptor sequences come from a human donor who was the organ donor for an intestinal transplant.

The chain links TRBV6-1 to TRBJ1-2, with no clear D. Between the trimmed V and J ends, which lost 3 bases and 4 bases, there was a span of 6 bases. This CDR3 is built from 12 residues. In germline, CDR1 is MNHNS, CDR2 SASEGT. The CDR3 protein is CASSEAVYGYTF. CDR3 DNA: TGTGCCAGCAGTGAGGCAGTCTATGGCTACACCTTC.

This chain links TRBV28 with TRBJ2-7, with 9 positions matching TRBD1. Germline CDR1 is MDHEN and CDR2 is SYDVKM. CDR3 length: 15 residues. The V segment lost 5 bases and the J segment 1 base; nucleotides outside the gene matches: 6. CDR3 sequence reads: CASSLTGTGSYEQYF. CDR3 nucleotide sequence: TGTGCCAGCAGTCTAACCGGGACAGGGTCCTACGAGCAGTACTTC.

The chain uses TRBV6-5 and TRBJ2-7; D might be TRBD1 (6 bases). The germline V gene has CDR1 MNHEY and CDR2 SVGAGI. The V gene lost 2 bases and the J gene lost 3 bases, with 14 bases spanning the gap. The CDR3 consists of 15 residues. The DNA for the CDR3 is TGTGCCAGCAGTTACGTCTGGGGGCCACACTACGAGCAGTACTTC. Residues: CASSYVWGPHYEQYF.

The genes are TRBV13 and TRBJ2-7; 8 positions match TRBD1. V lost 0 bases, J lost 4 bases, and 5 bases stayed unmatched. Per the germline V gene, CDR1 is PRHDT and CDR2 is FYEKMQ (reference sequence). This CDR3 contains 15 residues. CDR3 sequence: CASSLGGQGTYEQYF. In DNA, the CDR3 is TGTGCCAGCAGCTTAGGCGGACAGGGTACTTACGAGCAGTACTTC. Looking up the rest from reference TRBV13 and TRBJ2-7 gives the full variable domain: AAGVIQSPRHLIKEKRETATLKCYPIPRHDTVYWYQQGPGQDPQFLISFYEKMQSDKGSIPDRFSAQQFSDYHSELNMSSLELGDSALYFCASSLGGQGTYEQYFGPGTRLTVT.

In its sample, this clone was seen once. V and J are TRBV4-3 and TRBJ2-5; 11 bases agree with TRBD2. CDR3 length equals 16 residues. CDR1 is LGHNA and CDR2 is YSLEER in the germline V gene. Trimming at V came to 0 bases and at J to 2 bases, leaving 2 bases not matched to a gene. The chain's CDR3 is CASSQDGTSGQETQYF. CDR3 in DNA: TGCGCCAGCAGCCAAGACGGGACTAGCGGACAAGAGACCCAGTACTTC.

The chain uses TRBV5-6 and TRBJ1-6; D unclear. This CDR3 contains 15 residues. The V gene's germline CDR1 is SGHDT and CDR2 YYEEEE. With 2 bases removed from V and 0 bases from J, the gap between germline ends came to 6 bases. CDR3: CASSFESSYNSPLHF. In DNA form, the CDR3 reads TGTGCCAGCAGCTTTGAGAGCTCCTATAATTCACCCCTCCACTTT.

This chain links TRBV29-1 with TRBJ2-5; TRBD1 or TRBD2 may be the D gene (5 bases each). Germline assignment: CDR1 SQVTM and CDR2 ANQGSEA. The CDR3 is made up of 13 amino acids. The germline V and J ends were trimmed by 3 bases and 5 bases, with 13 bases remaining between them. The CDR3 sequence: CSVDIFGGETQYF. The CDR3 nucleotides read TGCAGCGTTGATATATTTGGGGGTGAGACCCAGTACTTC. Drawing the rest from reference TRBV29-1 and TRBJ2-5, the complete variable domain is SAVISQKPSRDICQRGTSLTIQCQVDSQVTMMFWYRQQPGQSLTLIATANQGSEATYESGFVIDKFPISRPNLTFSTLTVSNMSPEDSSIYLCSVDIFGGETQYFGPGTRLLVL.

The chain combines TRBV28 with TRBJ1-2; 9 nucleotides match TRBD1. The CDR3 runs to 15 residues. J gave up 2 bases and V 4 bases, and 5 bases lay outside the gene matches. Germline CDR1 MDHEN, CDR2 SYDVKM. This CDR3 is CASSWGQGLNYGYTF. The CDR3 DNA reads as TGTGCCAGCAGTTGGGGACAGGGACTAAACTATGGCTACACCTTC.

The chain is built from TRBV7-6 and TRBJ2-1; D is ambiguous. This CDR3 spans 14 amino acids. With 1 base removed from V and 9 bases from J, the gap between germline ends came to 13 bases. Germline V gene sequence: CDR1 SGHVS, CDR2 FNYEAQ. The CDR3: CASSLGPRWGEQFF. The CDR3 DNA is TGTGCCAGCAGCTTAGGACCTCGTTGGGGTGAGCAGTTCTTC.

This chain uses TRBV29-1 with TRBJ2-1, with 7 bases lining up with TRBD1. Germline values: CDR1 SQVTM, CDR2 ANQGSEA. This CDR3 has 13 amino acids. Germline trimming cut 8 bases from V and 7 bases from J; bases unmatched to any gene: 11. The CDR3 region is CSSLGDSPNEQFF. The CDR3 bases are TGCAGCTCCTTAGGGGACAGCCCTAATGAGCAGTTCTTC.

The chain combines TRBV4-3 with TRBJ1-6, with D uncertain. Germline V gene lookup returns CDR1 LGHNA and CDR2 YSLEER. This CDR3 contains 19 residues. V shed 1 base and J shed 0 bases, with 16 bases lying between them. CDR3 sequence (DNA): TGCGCCAGCAGCCAAGTTCCGATTGGATTAAGCTCCTATAATTCACCCCTCCACTTT. Translation: CASSQVPIGLSSYNSPLHF.

The CDR3 bases are TGCGCCAGCAGCCAAGATGGTACAGGGGGCGGGGTGAATTCACCCCTCCACTTT. It codes for CASSQDGTGGGVNSPLHF. V gene TRBV4-3 combines with J gene TRBJ1-6, with TRBD1 identical over 9 bases. Germline trimming cut 0 bases from V and 7 bases from J; bases unmatched to any gene: 10. This CDR3 is 18 amino acids long. The V gene's germline CDR1 is LGHNA and CDR2 YSLEER.

The CDR3 bases are TGTGCCAGCAGTTACTCGACAGGGGTCGGCTATGGCTACACCTTC. Encoded protein: CASSYSTGVGYGYTF. The chain carries TRBV6-5 and TRBJ1-2; TRBD1 aligns across 8 bases. Losses at the gene ends were 0 bases for V and 4 bases for J; bases not matched to a gene: 4. The CDR3 is 15 amino acids. Per germline, CDR1 MNHEY and CDR2 SVGAGI.

The chain links TRBV5-4 to TRBJ2-5; either TRBD1 or TRBD2 may fit D (5 bases each). V was trimmed by 0 bases and J by 5 bases, leaving 14 bases between them. The CDR3 is 15 residues long. Germline V gives CDR1 SGHNT, CDR2 YYREEE (reference sequence). DNA of the CDR3: TGTGCCAGCAGCTTGGGAGGGGCACGAGGGGAGACCCAGTACTTC. Its protein product is CASSLGGARGETQYF.

CDR3 bases: TGTGCCAGCAGCCAAACAGGGGGATATTCACCCCTCCACTTT. Translated, it gives CASSQTGGYSPLHF. This rearrangement joins TRBV11-2 to TRBJ1-6; 8 bases align to TRBD1. This CDR3 is 14 amino acids long. The J segment lost 8 bases and the V segment lost 5 bases, leaving 5 bases of the junction unmatched. Germline V CDR1 and CDR2: SGHAT, FQNNGV.

This chain uses TRBV28 with TRBJ2-3; TRBD2 aligns across 9 bases. The CDR3 runs to 17 residues. After removal of 4 bases from V and 1 base from J, the junction contained 9 bases not matched to a gene. Germline CDR1 MDHEN, CDR2 SYDVKM. CDR3 protein: CASSSHEASGGTDTQYF. The CDR3 nucleotides are TGTGCCAGCAGTTCCCATGAGGCTAGCGGGGGCACAGATACGCAGTATTTT.

The CDR3 DNA reads as TGTGCCAGCAGCTCTACAGGGGAGTCCGGTTCACCCCTCCACTTT. It encodes CASSSTGESGSPLHF. The chain employs TRBV11-2 and TRBJ1-6, with 7 bases that match TRBD1. Germline values: CDR1 SGHAT, CDR2 FQNNGV. V lost 4 bases and J lost 9; bases outside the gene matches: 9. This CDR3 spans 15 amino acids.

The gene calls are TRBV19 and TRBJ2-7, with TRBD1 matching over 7 bases. Unmatched junction bases numbered 8, after V lost 5 bases and J lost 4 bases. The CDR3 covers 14 residues. From germline, CDR1 is LNHDA and CDR2 SQIVND (reference sequence). CDR3 sequence: CASSPGTDLYEQYF. The CDR3, as DNA: TGTGCCAGTAGTCCCGGGACAGACCTTTACGAGCAGTACTTC.

The J gene is TRBJ2-1, the V gene TRBV4-1, with D possibly matching TRBD2 (6 bases). The CDR3 consists of 12 residues. CDR1 MGHRA and CDR2 YSYEKL come from the germline V gene. V was clipped by 4 bases and J by 6 bases, with 7 bases between them. The CDR3 loop reads CASSPGGNEQFF. CDR3 in DNA: TGCGCCAGCAGCCCCGGGGGCAATGAGCAGTTCTTC.

Of note for this clone: The same CDR3 also results from other DNA sequences found in this sample. The DNA of the CDR3 is TGTGCCAGCTCACCACAGGTATCAGGGTCCTATGGCTACACCTTC. Translation gives CASSPQVSGSYGYTF. The chain employs TRBV18 and TRBJ1-2, with TRBD1 as a possible D gene (5 bases). V lost 1 base and J 4 bases, leaving 13 bases between the germline ends. Germline-derived CDR1 and CDR2 are KGHSH and LQKENI. CDR3 length: 15 amino acids.

The chain recombines TRBV11-2 with TRBJ2-7; 13 bases match TRBD2. This CDR3 has 18 residues. Germline CDR1 reads SGHAT; CDR2 reads FQNNGV. J gave up 0 bases and V 4 bases, and 9 bases lay outside the gene matches. The CDR3, as DNA: TGTGCCAGCAGCTCAAAGGGACTAGCGGGGACCCGCTCCTACGAGCAGTACTTC. Translating gives CASSSKGLAGTRSYEQYF.

V gene TRBV4-1 combines with J gene TRBJ1-5, with a tentative D call TRBD1 (5 bases). CDR1 MGHRA and CDR2 YSYEKL come from the germline V gene. V was clipped by 1 base and J by 1 base, with 11 bases between them. CDR3 length: 16 residues. CDR3 nucleotides: TGCGCCAGCAGCCAAGGGGGGAAGATGAGCAATCAGCCCCAGCATTTT. This gives the protein CASSQGGKMSNQPQHF.

For the CDR3, the DNA is TGCGCCAGCGGAGGGGACGAGACCGGGGAGCTGTTTTTT. This sequence encodes CASGGDETGELFF. The V gene is TRBV5-1, the J gene TRBJ2-2; possibly TRBD2 for D (6 bases). CDR1 and CDR2 (germline): SGHRS, YFSETQ. Trimming stripped 7 bases from V and 5 bases from J, with 12 bases between. This CDR3 comprises 13 residues.

The CDR3 is CAWSEVGLAGYEQYF. In DNA form, the CDR3 reads TGTGCCTGGAGTGAGGTCGGACTAGCGGGGTACGAGCAGTACTTC. The J gene is TRBJ2-7, the V gene TRBV30; 12 bases are a match to TRBD2. The germline V gene has CDR1 GTSNPN and CDR2 SVGIG (reference sequence). With V trimmed by 1 base and J by 4 bases, 5 bases remained unmatched. This CDR3 contains 15 residues.

The chain links TRBV15 to TRBJ2-2; D gene uncertain. V was cut by 4 bases and J by 1 base, with 4 bases left in between. CDR3 length: 13 residues. The germline V gene encodes CDR1 LNHNV and CDR2 YYDKDF (reference sequence). The CDR3 sequence is CATSTENTGELFF. The DNA for the CDR3 is TGTGCCACCAGCACCGAGAACACCGGGGAGCTGTTTTTT. Supplemented by reference TRBV15 and TRBJ2-2, the full variable domain reads DAMVIQNPRYQVTQFGKPVTLSCSQTLNHNVMYWYQQKSSQAPKLLFHYYDKDFNNEADTPDNFQSRRPNTSFCFLDIRSPGLGDTAMYLCATSTENTGELFFGEGSRLTVL.

This sequence joins TRBV7-9 and TRBJ1-1, with 7 bases matching TRBD1. Germline V gene data show CDR1 as SEHNR and CDR2 as FQNEAQ (reference sequence). Losses at the gene ends were 1 base for V and 5 bases for J; bases not matched to a gene: 4. This CDR3 has 14 amino acids. CDR3: CASSLGGGETEAFF. The CDR3 nucleotides read TGTGCCAGCAGCTTAGGAGGGGGCGAAACTGAAGCTTTCTTT.

V is TRBV5-8 and J is TRBJ2-7, with 10 bases aligning to TRBD1. With V trimmed by 3 bases and J by 6 bases, 6 bases remained unmatched. CDR3 length equals 14 residues. Germline V gene sequence: CDR1 SGHTS, CDR2 YDEGEE. The CDR3 spells CASSWGQGSGEQYF. CDR3 nucleotide sequence: TGTGCCAGCAGCTGGGGACAGGGGTCAGGCGAGCAGTACTTC. Based on the CDR3 plus reference TRBV5-8 and TRBJ2-7, the full variable domain is EAGVTQSPTHLIKTRGQQATLRCSPISGHTSVYWYQQALGLGLQFLLWYDEGEERNRGNFPPRFSGRQFPNYSSELNVNALELEDSALYLCASSWGQGSGEQYFGPGTRLTVT.

This chain links TRBV4-3 with TRBJ2-1; tentative D call: TRBD1 (5 bases). Between the trimmed V and J ends, which lost 0 bases and 3 bases, there was a span of 12 bases. This CDR3 is built from 16 residues. Per germline, CDR1 LGHNA and CDR2 YSLEER. Written as DNA, the CDR3 is TGCGCCAGCAGCCAAGATAGGGGCACGATCTACAATGAGCAGTTCTTC. Its protein product is CASSQDRGTIYNEQFF.

The chain combines TRBV4-3 with TRBJ2-1; 15 nucleotides match TRBD2. After removal of 3 bases from V and 8 bases from J, the junction contained 5 bases not matched to a gene. Germline CDR1 is LGHNA and CDR2 is YSLEER. The CDR3 length is 16 residues. CDR3 sequence: CASSHPGLAGGDEQFF. CDR3 coding DNA: TGCGCCAGCAGCCACCCAGGACTAGCGGGGGGGGATGAGCAGTTCTTC.